The 22 T cell receptor beta chains in this list originate from one sample, sequenced in a study of blood T cell repertoires in COVID-19. Clones were read by immunoSEQ multiplex PCR, and TCRdb kept only the in-frame ones, dropping some. The data show about 230,000 clones, 83% seen once. The sequenced sample consisted of peripheral blood. These receptors were collected from a woman between 45 and 65 years old with acute or convalescent COVID-19.

The V call is TRBV27, the J call TRBJ2-7; 8 bases fit TRBD1. The CDR3 is 15 residues long. Germline V lookup: CDR1 MNHEY, CDR2 SMNVEV (reference sequence). With 4 bases clipped from V and 0 bases from J, the junction kept 5 bases outside the gene matches. The CDR3 region has the DNA TGTGCCAGCAGTTCCTCGGGACAGGTCTCCTACGAGCAGTACTTC. Its translation is CASSSSGQVSYEQYF.

A few counts support this clone. The chain is built from TRBV5-1 and TRBJ2-7, with TRBD2 matching over 13 bases. The CDR3 spans 17 residues. Germline lookup yields CDR1 SGHRS and CDR2 YFSETQ. J was trimmed by 2 bases and V by 4 bases; bases with no gene match: 9. Written as DNA, the CDR3 is TGCGCCAGCAGCGGTGGACTAGCGGGAGTTTTCGCCTACGAGCAGTACTTC. Translation: CASSGGLAGVFAYEQYF.

V and J are TRBV11-1 and TRBJ2-1, with 8 bases aligning to TRBD1. The junction had 8 bases not matched to a gene; V was cut back by 5 bases and J by 8 bases. Per germline, CDR1 SGHAT and CDR2 FQDESV (reference sequence). The CDR3 length is 14 residues. As DNA, the CDR3 is TGTGCCAGCAGCCGGGGACAGGTAATTGATGAGCAGTTCTTC. Translation: CASSRGQVIDEQFF.

CDR3 coding DNA: TGTGCCAGCGCGGACAGGGTTGATTCAGCTTTCTTT. It yields the protein CASADRVDSAFF. This chain links TRBV19 with TRBJ1-1, with TRBD1 identical over 8 bases. This CDR3 spans 12 amino acids. The junction had 10 bases not matched to a gene; V was cut back by 9 bases and J by 10 bases. Germline V gives CDR1 LNHDA, CDR2 SQIVND (reference sequence).

This sequence joins TRBV19 and TRBJ1-5; D possibly corresponds to TRBD1 (6 bases). The germline V gene has CDR1 LNHDA and CDR2 SQIVND (reference sequence). This CDR3 is 17 amino acids long. V shed 3 bases and J shed 0 bases, with 15 bases lying between them. CDR3: CASSIEGGVTSNQPQHF. The CDR3 region has the DNA TGTGCCAGTAGTATCGAGGGGGGGGTAACTAGCAATCAGCCCCAGCATTTT.

The chain employs TRBV5-1 and TRBJ1-1, with D possibly matching TRBD1 (5 bases). The CDR3 loop spans 14 amino acids. V lost 4 bases and J lost 5, with 15 bases in between. Per the germline V gene, CDR1 is SGHRS and CDR2 is YFSETQ. In DNA form, the CDR3 reads TGCGCCAGCAGCAGCAGGGTGGGTTGGACTGAAGCTTTCTTT. It yields the protein CASSSRVGWTEAFF.

This chain links TRBV5-4 with TRBJ1-1; possibly TRBD1 for D (6 bases). CDR1 and CDR2 from the germline V gene are SGHNT and YYREEE (reference sequence). The CDR3 runs 13 residues. Trimming pared 1 base from V and 10 bases from J, leaving 14 bases between. DNA for the CDR3: TGTGCCAGCAGCTTGCGAGGGGAGGGGGTAGCTTTCTTT. This encodes CASSLRGEGVAFF.

This clone showed up just a few times. For the CDR3, the DNA is TGTGCCAGTAGTATAGATTGGGCGGGGAGTGGCACCGGGGAGCTGTTTTTT. Residues: CASSIDWAGSGTGELFF. The chain employs TRBV19 and TRBJ2-2; a weak D match, TRBD2 (6 bases). Looked up from germline, CDR1 is LNHDA and CDR2 is SQIVND (reference sequence). V was shortened by 0 bases and J by 4 bases, with 15 bases between the two germline ends. This CDR3 region has 17 residues.

The table lists this clone with many counts. The chain is built from TRBV5-1 and TRBJ1-6; D possibly corresponds to TRBD1 (5 bases). There are 14 residues in the CDR3. Trimming removed 1 base at V and 8 bases at J, with 10 bases between. Germline V gives CDR1 SGHRS, CDR2 YFSETQ. CDR3 region: CASSLSRVDSPLHF. The CDR3, as DNA: TGCGCCAGCAGCTTGTCCAGGGTTGATTCACCCCTCCACTTT. Supplemented by reference TRBV5-1 and TRBJ1-6, the full variable domain reads KAGVTQTPRYLIKTRGQQVTLSCSPISGHRSVSWYQQTPGQGLQFLFEYFSETQRNKGNFPGRFSGRQFSNSRSEMNVSTLELGDSALYLCASSLSRVDSPLHFGNGTRLTVT.

The chain employs TRBV5-1 and TRBJ1-1; D gene unclear. The CDR3 extends over 14 amino acids. The ends were cut back, 1 base at V and 0 bases at J, with 7 bases in the middle. Germline lookup yields CDR1 SGHRS and CDR2 YFSETQ. The CDR3 here is CASSLSDMNTEAFF. CDR3 nucleotides: TGCGCCAGCAGCTTGTCAGATATGAACACTGAAGCTTTCTTT.

V and J are TRBV4-2 and TRBJ2-5; no reliable D call. Deletions cut 2 bases from V and 14 bases from J, with 3 bases between. CDR3 length: 8 residues. Germline assignment: CDR1 LGHNA and CDR2 YNFKEQ. The CDR3 is CASSQIYF. CDR3 in DNA: TGTGCCAGCAGCCAAATATACTTC.

This clone was seen a handful of times. This chain's CDR3 is CASSLVFSGGAVNTQYF. In nucleotides, the CDR3 is TGCGCCAGCAGCTTGGTCTTTAGCGGGGGGGCCGTTAATACGCAGTATTTT. V and J are TRBV5-1 and TRBJ2-3; 11 nucleotides agree with TRBD2. V dropped 0 bases and J dropped 7; count of bases not matched to a gene: 10. Germline V lookup: CDR1 SGHRS, CDR2 YFSETQ. The CDR3 spans 17 residues.

This clone was detected once. The junction differs from germline at one of its ends, possibly a read error. The chain uses TRBV3-1 (or the pseudogene TRBV3-2) and TRBJ2-4; D is possibly TRBD1 (6 bases). Germline CDR1 is LGHDT and CDR2 is YNNKEL (reference sequence). The CDR3 contains 14 residues. CDR3 bases: TGTGCCAGCAGCCAATCAGGGGCGTCTCGTGAGAAGCACTTC. Its protein product is CASSQSGASREKHF.

This chain connects TRBV18 to TRBJ1-1; the D gene is possibly TRBD1 (6 bases). V lost 3 bases and J 6 bases, leaving 14 bases between the germline ends. From germline, CDR1 is KGHSH and CDR2 LQKENI. This CDR3 comprises 14 residues. CDR3 residues: CASSPAQGPAEAFF. The CDR3 DNA reads TGTGCCAGCTCACCCGCACAGGGTCCAGCTGAAGCTTTCTTT.

This clone was observed a handful of times. The chain combines TRBV5-1 with TRBJ1-2; 8 bases line up with TRBD1. Germline V gene sequence: CDR1 SGHRS, CDR2 YFSETQ. The CDR3 has 17 residues. Trimming at V came to 0 bases and at J to 0 bases, leaving 7 bases not matched to a gene. CDR3 DNA: TGCGCCAGCAGCTTGGCCGGGGGGACAGGCTCTAACTATGGCTACACCTTC. It yields the protein CASSLAGGTGSNYGYTF.

Only one count was recorded for this clone. The rearrangement joins TRBV29-1 to TRBJ2-1; a possible D gene is TRBD2 (5 bases). Germline V gene data show CDR1 as SQVTM and CDR2 as ANQGSEA. The CDR3 is 11 amino acids. Trimming took 6 bases from V and 8 from J, leaving 11 bases between them. CDR3 amino acids: CSVARRDEQFF. CDR3 coding DNA: TGCAGCGTAGCAAGGCGGGATGAGCAGTTCTTC.

V gene TRBV7-2 combines with J gene TRBJ1-2, with no clear D. V gave up 1 base and J gave up 8 bases, with 11 bases separating them. Germline CDR1 is SGHTA and CDR2 is FQGNSA. The CDR3 runs 13 residues. The CDR3 loop reads CASSLVGVGGYTF. The CDR3 nucleotides read TGTGCCAGCAGCTTAGTGGGAGTCGGAGGCTACACCTTC.

The J gene is TRBJ1-2, the V gene TRBV28; TRBD1 matches 8 bases. Germline V gene data show CDR1 as MDHEN and CDR2 as SYDVKM. After removal of 5 bases from V and 7 bases from J, the junction contained 15 bases not matched to a gene. CDR3 length: 16 residues. CDR3 DNA sequence: TGTGCCAGCAGTCCTGGACAGGGATTGACCTCGGGTGGCTACACCTTC. This sequence encodes CASSPGQGLTSGGYTF.

This clone was observed a single time. The J gene is TRBJ1-1, the V gene TRBV7-9, with D possibly being TRBD1 (6 bases). Germline V lookup: CDR1 SEHNR, CDR2 FQNEAQ (reference sequence). V gave up 7 bases and J gave up 6 bases, with 18 bases separating them. CDR3 size: 14 residues. In DNA form, the CDR3 reads TGTGCCAGCACCCGACAGGTGGGGGTCCCTGAAGCTTTCTTT. Translation: CASTRQVGVPEAFF.

The chain joins TRBV5-1 to TRBJ1-1; D may be TRBD1 (5 bases). With 3 bases removed from V and 5 bases from J, the gap between germline ends came to 17 bases. This CDR3 is 15 amino acids long. CDR1 is SGHRS, CDR2 YFSETQ, per germline. The CDR3 region has the DNA TGCGCCAGCAGCTCGGACGGGGGAAGGGAAACTGAAGCTTTCTTT. Encoded protein: CASSSDGGRETEAFF.

The chain recombines TRBV19 with TRBJ1-1, with 9 bases matching TRBD1. CDR1 and CDR2 (germline): LNHDA, SQIVND (reference sequence). This CDR3 is 15 amino acids long. V shed 5 bases and J 7 bases; nucleotides not matched to a gene: 11. The CDR3 DNA reads TGTGCCAGTAGTCCACGACCGGGACAGGGAGGTGAAGCTTTCTTT. The encoded protein is CASSPRPGQGGEAFF. Using reference TRBV19 and TRBJ1-1 for the parts outside the CDR3, the full variable domain is DGGITQSPKYLFRKEGQNVTLSCEQNLNHDAMYWYRQDPGQGLRLIYYSQIVNDFQKGDIAEGYSVSREKKESFPLTVTSAQKNPTAFYLCASSPRPGQGGEAFFGQGTRLTVV.

In its sample, this clone was seen a few times. This sequence joins TRBV6-5 and TRBJ1-2, with D uncertain. CDR1 is MNHEY, CDR2 SVGAGI, per germline. V lost 4 bases and J lost 3, with 6 bases in between. This CDR3 region has 12 residues. DNA of the CDR3: TGTGCCAGCAGTTCTCCCTACTATGGCTACACCTTC. Translated: CASSSPYYGYTF.